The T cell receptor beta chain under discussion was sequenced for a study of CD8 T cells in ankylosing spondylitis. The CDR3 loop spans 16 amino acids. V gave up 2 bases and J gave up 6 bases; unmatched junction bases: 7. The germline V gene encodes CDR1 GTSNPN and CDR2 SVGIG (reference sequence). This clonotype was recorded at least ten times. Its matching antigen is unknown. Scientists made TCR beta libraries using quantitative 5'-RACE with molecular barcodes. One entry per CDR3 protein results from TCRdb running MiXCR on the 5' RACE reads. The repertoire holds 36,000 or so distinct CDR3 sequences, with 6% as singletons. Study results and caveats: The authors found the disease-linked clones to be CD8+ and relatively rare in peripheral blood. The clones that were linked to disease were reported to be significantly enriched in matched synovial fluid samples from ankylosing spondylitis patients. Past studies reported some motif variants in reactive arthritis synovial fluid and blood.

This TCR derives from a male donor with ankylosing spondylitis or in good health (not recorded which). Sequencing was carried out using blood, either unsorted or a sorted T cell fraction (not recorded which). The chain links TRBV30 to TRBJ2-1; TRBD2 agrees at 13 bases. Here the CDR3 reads CAWSRTTSGRANEQFF. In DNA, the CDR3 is TGTGCCTGGAGTCGAACCACTAGCGGGAGGGCCAATGAGCAGTTCTTC.